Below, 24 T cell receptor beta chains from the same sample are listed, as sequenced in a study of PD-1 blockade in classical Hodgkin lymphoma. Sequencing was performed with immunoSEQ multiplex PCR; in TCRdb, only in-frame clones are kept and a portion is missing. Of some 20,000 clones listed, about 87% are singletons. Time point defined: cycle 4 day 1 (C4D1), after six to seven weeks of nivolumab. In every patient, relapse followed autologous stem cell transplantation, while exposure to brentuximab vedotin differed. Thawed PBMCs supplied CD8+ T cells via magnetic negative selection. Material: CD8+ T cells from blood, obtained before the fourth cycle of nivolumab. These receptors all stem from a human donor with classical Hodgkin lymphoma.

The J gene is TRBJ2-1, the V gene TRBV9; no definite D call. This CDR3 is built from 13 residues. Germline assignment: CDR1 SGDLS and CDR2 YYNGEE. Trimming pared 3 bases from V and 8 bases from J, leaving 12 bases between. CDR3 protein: CASSGVIDDEQFF. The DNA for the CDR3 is TGTGCCAGCAGCGGCGTAATTGATGATGAGCAGTTCTTC.

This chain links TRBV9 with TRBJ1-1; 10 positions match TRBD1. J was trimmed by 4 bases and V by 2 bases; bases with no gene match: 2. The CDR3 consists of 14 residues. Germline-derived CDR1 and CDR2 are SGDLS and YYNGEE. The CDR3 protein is CASSVGQGGTEAFF. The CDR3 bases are TGTGCCAGCAGCGTCGGACAGGGGGGCACTGAAGCTTTCTTT.

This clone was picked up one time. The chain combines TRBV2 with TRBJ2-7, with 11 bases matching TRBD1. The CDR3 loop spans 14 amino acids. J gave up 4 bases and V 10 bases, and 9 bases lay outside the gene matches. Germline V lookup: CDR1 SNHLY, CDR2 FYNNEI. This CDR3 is CAITDRGQSYEQYF. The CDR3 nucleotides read TGTGCCATCACGGACAGGGGGCAGTCGTACGAGCAGTACTTC.

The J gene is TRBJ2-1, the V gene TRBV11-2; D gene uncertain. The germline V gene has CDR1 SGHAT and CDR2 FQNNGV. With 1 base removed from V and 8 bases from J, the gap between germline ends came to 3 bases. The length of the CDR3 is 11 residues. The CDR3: CASSLAYEQFF. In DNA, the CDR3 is TGTGCCAGCAGCTTAGCCTATGAGCAGTTCTTC.

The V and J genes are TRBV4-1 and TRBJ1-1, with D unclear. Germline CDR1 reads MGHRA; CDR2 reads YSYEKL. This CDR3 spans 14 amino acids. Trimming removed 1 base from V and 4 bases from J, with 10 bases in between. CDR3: CASSQVPGGTEAFF. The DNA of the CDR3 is TGCGCCAGCAGCCAAGTTCCGGGTGGCACTGAAGCTTTCTTT.

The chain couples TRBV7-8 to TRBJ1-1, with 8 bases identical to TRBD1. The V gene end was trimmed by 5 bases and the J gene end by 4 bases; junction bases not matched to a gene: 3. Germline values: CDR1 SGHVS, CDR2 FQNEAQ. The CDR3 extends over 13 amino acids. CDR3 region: CASSRTGLTEAFF. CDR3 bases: TGTGCCAGCAGCCGGACAGGGCTCACTGAAGCTTTCTTT.

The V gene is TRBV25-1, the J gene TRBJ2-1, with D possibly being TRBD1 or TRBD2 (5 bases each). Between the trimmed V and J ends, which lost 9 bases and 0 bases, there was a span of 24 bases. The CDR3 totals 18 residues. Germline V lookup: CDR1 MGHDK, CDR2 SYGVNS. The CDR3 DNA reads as TGTGCCAGACTCAATCGGTGGGGGAGCTTACACTCCTACAATGAGCAGTTCTTC. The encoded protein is CARLNRWGSLHSYNEQFF. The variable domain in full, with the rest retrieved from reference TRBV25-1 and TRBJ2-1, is EADIYQTPRYLVIGTGKKITLECSQTMGHDKMYWYQQDPGMELHLIHYSYGVNSTEKGDLSSESTVSRIRTEHFPLTLESARPSHTSQYLCARLNRWGSLHSYNEQFFGPGTRLTVL.

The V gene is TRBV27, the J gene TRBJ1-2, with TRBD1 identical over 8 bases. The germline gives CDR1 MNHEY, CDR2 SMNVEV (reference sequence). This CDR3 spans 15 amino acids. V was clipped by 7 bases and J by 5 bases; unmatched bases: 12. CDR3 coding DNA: TGTGCCAGCACCCTAATATCAGGGGGCCGGTATGGCTACACCTTC. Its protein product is CASTLISGGRYGYTF.

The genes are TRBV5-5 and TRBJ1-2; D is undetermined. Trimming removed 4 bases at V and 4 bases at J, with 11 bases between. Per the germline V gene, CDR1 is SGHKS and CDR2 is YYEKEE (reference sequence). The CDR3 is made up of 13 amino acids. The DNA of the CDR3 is TGTGCCAGCAGCATAACAGAGGGCTATGGCTACACCTTC. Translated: CASSITEGYGYTF.

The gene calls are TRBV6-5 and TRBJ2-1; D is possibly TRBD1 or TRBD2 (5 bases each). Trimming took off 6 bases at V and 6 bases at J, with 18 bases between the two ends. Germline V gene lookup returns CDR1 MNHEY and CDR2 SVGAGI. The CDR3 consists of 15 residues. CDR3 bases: TGTGCCAGCAGCCCGGGACCCCCTAGGCTCAATGAGCAGTTCTTC. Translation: CASSPGPPRLNEQFF.

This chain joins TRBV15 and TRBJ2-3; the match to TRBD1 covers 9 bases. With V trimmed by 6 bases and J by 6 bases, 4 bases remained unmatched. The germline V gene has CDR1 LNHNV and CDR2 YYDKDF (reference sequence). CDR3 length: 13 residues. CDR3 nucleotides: TGTGCCACCAGGGGACAGGGCGCGGATACGCAGTATTTT. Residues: CATRGQGADTQYF.

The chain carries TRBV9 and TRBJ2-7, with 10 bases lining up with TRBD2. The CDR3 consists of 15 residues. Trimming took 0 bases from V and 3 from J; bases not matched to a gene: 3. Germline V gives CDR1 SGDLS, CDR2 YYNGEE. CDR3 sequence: CASSVGTSGGYEQYF. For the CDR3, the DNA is TGTGCCAGCAGCGTAGGGACTAGCGGTGGCTACGAGCAGTACTTC.

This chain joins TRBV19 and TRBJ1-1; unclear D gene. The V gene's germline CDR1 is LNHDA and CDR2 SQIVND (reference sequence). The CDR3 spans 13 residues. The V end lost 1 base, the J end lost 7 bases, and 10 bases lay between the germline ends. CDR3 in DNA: TGTGCCAGTAGTATAGTAGCTACCCGTGAAGCTTTCTTT. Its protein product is CASSIVATREAFF. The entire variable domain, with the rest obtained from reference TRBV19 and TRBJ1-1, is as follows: DGGITQSPKYLFRKEGQNVTLSCEQNLNHDAMYWYRQDPGQGLRLIYYSQIVNDFQKGDIAEGYSVSREKKESFPLTVTSAQKNPTAFYLCASSIVATREAFFGQGTRLTVV.

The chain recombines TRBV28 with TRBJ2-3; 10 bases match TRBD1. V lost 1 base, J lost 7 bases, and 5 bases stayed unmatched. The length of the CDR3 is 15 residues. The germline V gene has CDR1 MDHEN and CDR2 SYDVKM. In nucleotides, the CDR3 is TGTGCCAGCAGTTTATATGGACAGGGGGGGAATACGCAGTATTTT. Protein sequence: CASSLYGQGGNTQYF. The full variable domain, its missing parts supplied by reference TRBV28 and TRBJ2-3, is DVKVTQSSRYLVKRTGEKVFLECVQDMDHENMFWYRQDPGLGLRLIYFSYDVKMKEKGDIPEGYSVSREKKERFSLILESASTNQTSMYLCASSLYGQGGNTQYFGPGTRLTVL.

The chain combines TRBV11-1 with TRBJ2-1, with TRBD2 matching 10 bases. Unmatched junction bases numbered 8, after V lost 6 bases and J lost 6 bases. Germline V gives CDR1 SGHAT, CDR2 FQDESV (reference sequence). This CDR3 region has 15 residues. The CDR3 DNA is TGTGCCAGCAGTCTCCTAGCGGGAGTAATCAATGAGCAGTTCTTC. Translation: CASSLLAGVINEQFF. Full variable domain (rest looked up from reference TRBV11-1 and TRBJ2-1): EAEVAQSPRYKITEKSQAVAFWCDPISGHATLYWYRQILGQGPELLVQFQDESVVDDSQLPKDRFSAERLKGVDSTLKIQPAELGDSAMYLCASSLLAGVINEQFFGPGTRLTVL.

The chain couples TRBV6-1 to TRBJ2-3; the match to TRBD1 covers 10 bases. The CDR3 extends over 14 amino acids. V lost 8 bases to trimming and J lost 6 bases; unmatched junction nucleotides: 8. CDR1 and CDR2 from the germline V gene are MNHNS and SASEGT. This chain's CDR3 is CASQTGGGFDTQYF. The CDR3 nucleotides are TGTGCCAGCCAGACAGGGGGCGGTTTCGATACGCAGTATTTT.

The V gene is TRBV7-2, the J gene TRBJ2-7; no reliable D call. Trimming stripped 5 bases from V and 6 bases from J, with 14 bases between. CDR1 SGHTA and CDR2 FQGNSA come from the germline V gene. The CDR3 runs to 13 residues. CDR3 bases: TGTGCCAGCAGCCCCCAACTATCCGGCGAGCAGTACTTC. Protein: CASSPQLSGEQYF.

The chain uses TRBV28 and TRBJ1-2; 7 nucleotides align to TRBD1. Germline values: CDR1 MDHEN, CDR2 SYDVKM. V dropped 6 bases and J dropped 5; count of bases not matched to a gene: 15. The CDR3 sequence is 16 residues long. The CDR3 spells CASSLGSQGVKYGYTF. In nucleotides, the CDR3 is TGTGCCAGCAGCCTTGGGAGTCAGGGGGTCAAATATGGCTACACCTTC.

CDR3 in amino acids: CASREGQMNTEAFF. DNA of the CDR3: TGTGCCAGCAGGGAGGGACAGATGAACACTGAAGCTTTCTTT. The chain carries TRBV6-1 and TRBJ1-1; TRBD1 agrees at 7 bases. Trimming removed 6 bases from V and 0 bases from J; junction bases left unmatched: 4. Germline values: CDR1 MNHNS, CDR2 SASEGT. This CDR3 comprises 14 residues.

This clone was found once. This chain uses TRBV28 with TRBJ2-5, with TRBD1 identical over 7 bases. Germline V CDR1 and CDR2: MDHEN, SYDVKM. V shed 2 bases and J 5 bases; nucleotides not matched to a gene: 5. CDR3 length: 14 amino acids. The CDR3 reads CASSLVDRAETQYF. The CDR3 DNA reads TGTGCCAGCAGTTTAGTCGACAGGGCGGAGACCCAGTACTTC.

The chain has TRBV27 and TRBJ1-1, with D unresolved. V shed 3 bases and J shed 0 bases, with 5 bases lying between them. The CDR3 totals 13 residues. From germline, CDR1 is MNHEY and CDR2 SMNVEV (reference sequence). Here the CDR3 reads CASSLHLNTEAFF. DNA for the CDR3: TGTGCCAGCAGTTTGCACTTGAACACTGAAGCTTTCTTT.

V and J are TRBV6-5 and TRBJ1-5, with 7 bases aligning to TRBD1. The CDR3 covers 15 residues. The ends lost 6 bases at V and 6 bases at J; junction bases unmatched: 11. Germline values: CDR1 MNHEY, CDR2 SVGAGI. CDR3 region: CASSPGRGPRQPQHF. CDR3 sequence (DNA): TGTGCCAGCAGCCCCGGGAGGGGGCCGCGTCAGCCCCAGCATTTT.

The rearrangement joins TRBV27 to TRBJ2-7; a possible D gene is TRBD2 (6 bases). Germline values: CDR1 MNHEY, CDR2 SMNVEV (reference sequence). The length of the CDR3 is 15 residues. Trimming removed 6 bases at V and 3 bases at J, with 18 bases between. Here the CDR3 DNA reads TGTGCCAGCAGGGGGGGTTTTCCGGCGGTCTACGAGCAGTACTTC. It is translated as CASRGGFPAVYEQYF.

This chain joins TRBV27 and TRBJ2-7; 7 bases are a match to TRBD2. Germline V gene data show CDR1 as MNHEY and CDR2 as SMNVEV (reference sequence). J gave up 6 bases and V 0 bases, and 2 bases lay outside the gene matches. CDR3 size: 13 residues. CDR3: CASSLSGGGEQYF. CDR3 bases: TGTGCCAGCAGTTTATCGGGGGGGGGCGAGCAGTACTTC.